The 30 T cell receptor beta chains in this list originate from one sample, sequenced in a study of technical replicates of blood from four donors. Profiled with immunoSEQ multiplex PCR; TCRdb holds only in-frame clones, not every one. Of roughly 90,000 clones in the sample, around 96% are singletons; the top ten hold roughly 0.24%. The sample taken for sequencing was T cells isolated from PBMCs. These receptors came from a human donor in good health.

This clone was counted a single time. This sequence joins TRBV9 and TRBJ2-7; D perhaps matches TRBD2 (6 bases). The CDR3 extends over 15 amino acids. V was pared by 1 base and J by 1 base, with 12 bases between. The germline gives CDR1 SGDLS, CDR2 YYNGEE. The CDR3 DNA reads as TGTGCCAGCAGCGTAAGTACCGGGGGATCCTACGAGCAGTACTTC. As protein: CASSVSTGGSYEQYF.

This clone has just one count. The chain combines TRBV6-5 with TRBJ2-1, with 14 bases aligning to TRBD2. There are 15 residues in the CDR3. J was trimmed by 6 bases and V by 6 bases; bases with no gene match: 4. Germline loops: CDR1 MNHEY, CDR2 SVGAGI. CDR3 protein: CASSPGLAGVNEQFF. In nucleotides, the CDR3 is TGTGCCAGCAGCCCGGGACTAGCGGGAGTCAATGAGCAGTTCTTC.

The genes are TRBV20-1 and TRBJ2-3; D unclear. This CDR3 comprises 10 residues. The germline V gene has CDR1 DFQATT and CDR2 SNEGSKA (reference sequence). Deletions cut 5 bases from V and 9 bases from J, with 9 bases between. CDR3 sequence: CSAPTLTQYF. CDR3 nucleotides: TGCAGTGCTCCTACCCTAACGCAGTATTTT.

The chain joins TRBV6-6 to TRBJ2-7; 7 bases match TRBD1. The germline CDR1 and CDR2 sequences are MNHNY and SVGAGI (reference sequence). This CDR3 comprises 16 residues. The J segment lost 4 bases and the V segment lost 2 bases, leaving 11 bases of the junction unmatched. The CDR3 DNA sequence: TGTGCCAGCAGTTACAGACAGGGTTTTACGGGATACGAGCAGTACTTC. Amino acids: CASSYRQGFTGYEQYF.

The gene calls are TRBV6-1 and TRBJ2-6, with D possibly TRBD1 on 6 matching bases. Trimming cost V 0 bases and J 2 bases, with 8 bases left between them. CDR1 is MNHNS and CDR2 is SASEGT in the germline V gene. This CDR3 is 16 amino acids long. This chain's CDR3 is CASSEANRAGANVLTF. In DNA form, the CDR3 reads TGTGCCAGCAGTGAAGCAAACAGGGCTGGGGCCAACGTCCTGACTTTC.

This chain links TRBV7-3 with TRBJ2-1, with D unresolved. The CDR3 loop spans 16 amino acids. Trimming took off 4 bases at V and 4 bases at J, with 17 bases between the two ends. Germline V gene lookup returns CDR1 SGHTA and CDR2 FQGTGA. Written as DNA, the CDR3 is TGTGCCAGCAGCTCCTTACTACCTATAACTTACAATGAGCAGTTCTTC. This encodes CASSSLLPITYNEQFF.

V gene TRBV11-2 combines with J gene TRBJ1-2; 9 nucleotides match TRBD1. After removal of 1 base from V and 2 bases from J, the junction contained 14 bases not matched to a gene. The CDR3 has 19 residues. Germline-derived CDR1 and CDR2 are SGHAT and FQNNGV. CDR3 nucleotides: TGTGCCAGCAGCTTAGGGGGCGGGACAGGGCGAACATCAAACTATGGCTACACCTTC. Residues: CASSLGGGTGRTSNYGYTF.

This clone was counted a single time. The chain carries TRBV18 and TRBJ1-1; D not resolved. Germline CDR1 reads KGHSH; CDR2 reads LQKENI. This CDR3 is built from 14 residues. V was pared by 1 base and J by 0 bases, with 6 bases between. CDR3 sequence reads: CASSPLFMNTEAFF. The CDR3 DNA reads TGTGCCAGCTCACCACTGTTCATGAACACTGAAGCTTTCTTT.

The rearrangement joins TRBV20-1 to TRBJ1-5; possible D gene TRBD1, 5 bases. Trimming took 6 bases from V and 6 from J, leaving 9 bases between them. This CDR3 is 11 amino acids long. In germline, CDR1 is DFQATT, CDR2 SNEGSKA (reference sequence). Here the CDR3 reads CSATGGQPQHF. Written as DNA, the CDR3 is TGCAGTGCCACGGGGGGTCAGCCCCAGCATTTT.

The chain has TRBV6-1 and TRBJ2-7, with a weak D call TRBD1 (5 bases). CDR3 length: 15 residues. V was shortened by 1 base and J by 3 bases, with 13 bases between the two germline ends. In germline, CDR1 is MNHNS, CDR2 SASEGT. Here the CDR3 reads CASSEVRVGSYEQYF. CDR3 nucleotides: TGTGCCAGCAGTGAAGTCAGGGTAGGAAGCTACGAGCAGTACTTC.

DNA of the CDR3: TGCGCCAGCAGCCTCAGAAGCAGGGGTAATCAGCCCCAGCATTTT. It encodes CASSLRSRGNQPQHF. The rearrangement joins TRBV4-1 to TRBJ1-5, with a tentative D call TRBD1 (6 bases). The CDR3 runs 15 residues. The V gene's germline CDR1 is MGHRA and CDR2 YSYEKL. Trimming cost V 4 bases and J 4 bases, with 14 bases left between them.

The chain combines TRBV6-5 with TRBJ2-7; 7 positions agree with TRBD2. CDR1 and CDR2 from the germline V gene are MNHEY and SVGAGI. V shed 6 bases, J shed 1 base, and the junction held 9 bases outside the gene matches. This CDR3 comprises 15 residues. The CDR3, as DNA: TGTGCCAGCAGCTACGGGGCTAGCGGTTCCTACGAGCAGTACTTC. Its protein product is CASSYGASGSYEQYF.

The chain employs TRBV28 and TRBJ2-7; 7 nucleotides match TRBD2. V was clipped by 4 bases and J by 4 bases; unmatched bases: 13. CDR1 MDHEN and CDR2 SYDVKM come from the germline V gene. This CDR3 region has 16 residues. The DNA for the CDR3 is TGTGCCAGCAGTTCGCCTTGGCGGGAGATAAGGTACGAGCAGTACTTC. Protein: CASSSPWREIRYEQYF.

V is TRBV7-6 and J is TRBJ1-2, with D hard to call. The CDR3 has 16 residues. The V end lost 1 base, the J end lost 4 bases, and 16 bases lay between the germline ends. Germline lookup yields CDR1 SGHVS and CDR2 FNYEAQ. The CDR3 bases are TGTGCCAGCAGCTTAGGGGCCATCCAAGACATCTATGGCTACACCTTC. It encodes CASSLGAIQDIYGYTF.

The chain combines TRBV27 with TRBJ1-4, with 7 positions matching TRBD1. Unmatched junction bases numbered 12, after V lost 4 bases and J lost 7 bases. Germline V lookup: CDR1 MNHEY, CDR2 SMNVEV (reference sequence). The length of the CDR3 is 16 residues. CDR3 residues: CASSSGGAGDFEKLFF. DNA for the CDR3: TGTGCCAGCAGTTCAGGGGGTGCAGGGGACTTTGAAAAACTGTTTTTT.

The chain couples TRBV7-8 to TRBJ1-4, with 7 nucleotides matching TRBD1. Losses at the gene ends were 7 bases for V and 3 bases for J; bases not matched to a gene: 5. The CDR3 totals 14 residues. Germline-derived CDR1 and CDR2 are SGHVS and FQNEAQ. In DNA, the CDR3 is TGTGCCAGCAACGAAGGGACAGCTAATGAAAAACTGTTTTTT. It encodes CASNEGTANEKLFF.

The genes are TRBV18 and TRBJ2-5; TRBD1 aligns across 7 bases. This CDR3 has 15 amino acids. V shed 4 bases and J 5 bases; nucleotides not matched to a gene: 10. From germline, CDR1 is KGHSH and CDR2 LQKENI. In DNA form, the CDR3 reads TGTGCCAGCTCACTCACTGGACAGGCCGGGGAGACCCAGTACTTC. Residues: CASSLTGQAGETQYF. Looking up the rest from reference TRBV18 and TRBJ2-5 gives the full variable domain: NAGVMQNPRHLVRRRGQEARLRCSPMKGHSHVYWYRQLPEEGLKFMVYLQKENIIDESGMPKERFSAEFPKEGPSILRIQQVVRGDSAAYFCASSLTGQAGETQYFGPGTRLLVL.

The rearrangement links TRBV7-9 to TRBJ1-5; 11 bases align to TRBD1. V dropped 8 bases and J dropped 7; count of bases not matched to a gene: 4. CDR1 and CDR2 from the germline V gene are SEHNR and FQNEAQ (reference sequence). The CDR3 contains 13 residues. The CDR3 DNA sequence: TGTGCCAGCGGACAGGGGGCTAAACAGCCCCAGCATTTT. It specifies CASGQGAKQPQHF. The full variable domain, with the rest looked up from reference TRBV7-9 and TRBJ1-5, is DTGVSQNPRHKITKRGQNVTFRCDPISEHNRLYWYRQTLGQGPEFLTYFQNEAQLEKSRLLSDRFSAERPKGSFSTLEIQRTEQGDSAMYLCASGQGAKQPQHFGDGTRLSIL.

The J gene is TRBJ2-5, the V gene TRBV6-5, with 8 bases that match TRBD1. Per germline, CDR1 MNHEY and CDR2 SVGAGI. The CDR3 totals 15 residues. V lost 5 bases, J lost 1 base, and 6 bases stayed unmatched. The CDR3 DNA reads TGTGCCAGCAGTGCCGGGACAGGCCCCCAAGAGACCCAGTACTTC. Translating it yields CASSAGTGPQETQYF.

The genes are TRBV10-2 and TRBJ2-7; the D gene is possibly TRBD2 (6 bases). Per the germline V gene, CDR1 is WSHSY and CDR2 is SAAADI. Trimming removed 3 bases at V and 2 bases at J, with 17 bases between. The CDR3 sequence is 16 residues long. CDR3 DNA: TGCGCCAGCAGTGACCTTGCAATAGCGGTCCCCTACGAGCAGTACTTC. Residues: CASSDLAIAVPYEQYF.

This clone occurred a few times. The V and J genes are TRBV6-1 and TRBJ2-7; TRBD1 matches 7 bases. The V and J ends lost 5 bases and 0 bases, in that order; junction bases with no gene match: 7. Germline assignment: CDR1 MNHNS and CDR2 SASEGT. This CDR3 has 15 residues. CDR3 DNA sequence: TGTGCCAGCAGTAGGGACAGTACCAGCTCCTACGAGCAGTACTTC. The encoded protein is CASSRDSTSSYEQYF.

The gene calls are TRBV6-6 and TRBJ1-6; no reliable D call. Trimming took 6 bases from V and 2 from J, leaving 11 bases between them. There are 15 residues in the CDR3. Germline V gene sequence: CDR1 MNHNY, CDR2 SVGAGI (reference sequence). The CDR3 here is CASSPQTPYNSPLHF. The CDR3 nucleotides read TGTGCCAGCAGCCCACAAACCCCCTATAATTCACCCCTCCACTTT.

The chain's CDR3 is CASRTSGTGGEKLFF. The CDR3 DNA is TGTGCCAGCAGAACGTCCGGGACAGGGGGGGAAAAACTGTTTTTT. V and J are TRBV6-5 and TRBJ1-4; 11 nucleotides line up with TRBD1. Germline assignment: CDR1 MNHEY and CDR2 SVGAGI. Germline trimming cut 6 bases from V and 8 bases from J; bases unmatched to any gene: 8. This CDR3 has 15 amino acids.

V and J are TRBV6-5 and TRBJ1-2, with 7 bases that match TRBD1. V gave up 8 bases and J gave up 7 bases; unmatched junction bases: 13. Germline V CDR1 and CDR2: MNHEY, SVGAGI. The CDR3 consists of 14 residues. The CDR3 sequence is CASLHSGDSSGYTF. CDR3 nucleotide sequence: TGTGCCAGCTTACACTCCGGGGACAGTAGTGGCTACACCTTC.

The DNA for the CDR3 is TGTGCCAGCAGTGACCCCCGAGACAGGATCTACGAGCAGTACTTC. Amino acids: CASSDPRDRIYEQYF. The gene calls are TRBV6-1 and TRBJ2-7, with D possibly TRBD1 on 6 matching bases. The CDR3 sequence is 15 residues long. V lost 3 bases and J 3 bases, leaving 15 bases between the germline ends. CDR1 MNHNS and CDR2 SASEGT come from the germline V gene.

The rearrangement uses TRBV6-5 and TRBJ1-5, with D hard to call. Trimming stripped 2 bases from V and 6 bases from J, with 14 bases between. The CDR3 is 15 residues long. Germline V gene sequence: CDR1 MNHEY, CDR2 SVGAGI. As DNA, the CDR3 is TGTGCCAGCAGTTACGGACGGGAGAAAGGTCAGCCCCAGCATTTT. It is translated as CASSYGREKGQPQHF.

The chain uses TRBV7-9 and TRBJ1-5, with TRBD1 as a possible D gene (6 bases). Germline V gives CDR1 SEHNR, CDR2 FQNEAQ (reference sequence). V was cut by 6 bases and J by 1 base, with 13 bases left in between. The CDR3 runs to 15 residues. CDR3: CASRTRRGSNQPQHF. The CDR3 DNA is TGTGCCAGCAGGACCCGAAGGGGGAGCAATCAGCCCCAGCATTTT.

The CDR3 sequence is CASSPNTDTQYF. In nucleotides, the CDR3 is TGTGCCAGCAGCCCAAACACAGATACGCAGTATTTT. The chain uses TRBV11-2 and TRBJ2-3, with D unclear. The CDR3 totals 12 residues. The germline V and J ends were trimmed by 5 bases and 2 bases, with 5 bases remaining between them. Germline CDR1 SGHAT, CDR2 FQNNGV.

The gene calls are TRBV7-9 and TRBJ2-7, with TRBD2 identical over 9 bases. Per germline, CDR1 SEHNR and CDR2 FQNEAQ (reference sequence). V was pared by 3 bases and J by 0 bases, with 6 bases of the junction left unmatched. The CDR3 sequence is 16 residues long. CDR3 amino acids: CASSFSSGTSSYEQYF. The CDR3 DNA sequence: TGTGCCAGCAGCTTCTCTAGCGGGACCTCCTCCTACGAGCAGTACTTC.

The CDR3 coding sequence is TGTGCCAGCAGTCGCACCGGGGAGCTGTTTTTT. Amino acids: CASSRTGELFF. The chain uses TRBV6-5 and TRBJ2-2; no reliable D call. The V gene's germline CDR1 is MNHEY and CDR2 SVGAGI. The length of the CDR3 is 11 residues. Trimming cost V 5 bases and J 4 bases, with 2 bases left between them.